The 21 T cell receptor beta chains below come from one sample, sequenced in a study of cytomegalovirus exposure and HLA in healthy donors. Method: immunoSEQ multiplex PCR; TCRdb's copy keeps in-frame clones and lacks some. The repertoire holds approximately 59,000 clones, with 80% to 95% as singletons. Sequenced material: PBMCs. The receptor set was obtained from a man aged 18-30 years in good health and CMV-seropositive.

The rearrangement links TRBV18 to TRBJ2-2, with D possibly matching TRBD1 (7 bases). The CDR3 length is 20 residues. V lost 6 bases and J 2 bases, leaving 28 bases between the germline ends. Germline V gene data show CDR1 as KGHSH and CDR2 as LQKENI. CDR3 sequence reads: CASSLSTGRSARVNTGELFF. In DNA, the CDR3 is TGTGCCAGCTCTCTTTCGACAGGGAGGTCCGCTCGTGTCAACACCGGGGAGCTGTTTTTT.

The genes are TRBV18 and TRBJ2-7, with D possibly being TRBD2 (5 bases). With 2 bases removed from V and 4 bases from J, the gap between germline ends came to 15 bases. Germline V gene sequence: CDR1 KGHSH, CDR2 LQKENI. The length of the CDR3 is 15 residues. The CDR3 sequence: CASSPGGAETYEQYF. Written as DNA, the CDR3 is TGTGCCAGCTCACCAGGAGGCGCGGAGACATACGAGCAGTACTTC.

This clone was detected only once. The V call is TRBV7-3, the J call TRBJ1-1, with D possibly TRBD1 on 5 matching bases. V was cut by 0 bases and J by 5 bases, with 13 bases left in between. The CDR3 loop spans 15 amino acids. Looked up from germline, CDR1 is SGHTA and CDR2 is FQGTGA. CDR3 DNA sequence: TGTGCCAGCAGCTTAACAGGCGGGGGGTGGACTGAAGCTTTCTTT. Protein: CASSLTGGGWTEAFF.

J is TRBJ2-2 and V is TRBV9; D perhaps matches TRBD2 (6 bases). This CDR3 contains 15 residues. Trimming cost V 0 bases and J 1 base, with 7 bases left between them. In germline, CDR1 is SGDLS, CDR2 YYNGEE. CDR3 protein: CASSVDGRNTGELFF. Here the CDR3 DNA reads TGTGCCAGCAGCGTAGACGGGAGGAACACCGGGGAGCTGTTTTTT.

The chain couples TRBV18 to TRBJ1-1, with D uncertain. Trimming cost V 6 bases and J 2 bases, with 10 bases left between them. The CDR3 has 13 amino acids. The germline CDR1 and CDR2 sequences are KGHSH and LQKENI. The CDR3 sequence is CASSVGGNTEAFF. Here the CDR3 DNA reads TGTGCCAGCTCGGTCGGAGGAAACACTGAAGCTTTCTTT.

This clone was detected once. The limits of the CDR3 on the DNA are not certain, so only TCRdb's listed CDR3 is given. The chain combines TRBV6-5 with TRBJ2-2; the table calls TRBD1, which could not be checked here. The CDR3 extends over 16 residues, inclusive of both ends. Germline V CDR1 and CDR2: MNHEY, SVGAGI. The CDR3 loop is CASSSSTGQGTGELFF.

This sequence joins TRBV5-1 and TRBJ2-7; TRBD1 aligns across 12 bases. The germline CDR1 and CDR2 sequences are SGHRS and YFSETQ. The length of the CDR3 is 18 residues. Trimming removed 2 bases from V and 3 bases from J; junction bases left unmatched: 12. The CDR3 loop reads CASSLGTGGGLSVYEQYF. DNA for the CDR3: TGCGCCAGCAGCTTAGGGACAGGGGGCGGTTTATCCGTCTACGAGCAGTACTTC. The variable domain in full, with the rest retrieved from reference TRBV5-1 and TRBJ2-7, is KAGVTQTPRYLIKTRGQQVTLSCSPISGHRSVSWYQQTPGQGLQFLFEYFSETQRNKGNFPGRFSGRQFSNSRSEMNVSTLELGDSALYLCASSLGTGGGLSVYEQYFGPGTRLTVT.

The chain links TRBV9 to TRBJ2-1, with a possible D match to TRBD2 (6 bases). Germline values: CDR1 SGDLS, CDR2 YYNGEE. Trimming shortened V by 0 bases and J by 7 bases, and 20 bases separated the two germline ends. The CDR3 extends over 17 amino acids. DNA for the CDR3: TGTGCCAGCAGCGTAGCGACGGGAGTGCTAGGGGTGAATGAGCAGTTCTTC. Encoded protein: CASSVATGVLGVNEQFF.

This chain connects TRBV19 to TRBJ2-6, with TRBD2 matching 7 bases. Germline CDR1 is LNHDA and CDR2 is SQIVND (reference sequence). The CDR3 contains 17 residues. V lost 4 bases and J lost 4; bases outside the gene matches: 10. The DNA of the CDR3 is TGTGCCAGTAGTAGAGGACTAGTAATAAGCGGGGCCAACGTCCTGACTTTC. Translated, it gives CASSRGLVISGANVLTF. Looking up the rest from reference TRBV19 and TRBJ2-6 gives the full variable domain: DGGITQSPKYLFRKEGQNVTLSCEQNLNHDAMYWYRQDPGQGLRLIYYSQIVNDFQKGDIAEGYSVSREKKESFPLTVTSAQKNPTAFYLCASSRGLVISGANVLTFGAGSRLTVL.

The V and J genes are TRBV28 and TRBJ1-1; 10 bases are a match to TRBD1. There are 14 residues in the CDR3. J gave up 3 bases and V 5 bases, and 3 bases lay outside the gene matches. Germline-derived CDR1 and CDR2 are MDHEN and SYDVKM. Here the CDR3 reads CASSRTGGDTEAFF. In DNA form, the CDR3 reads TGTGCCAGCAGTAGGACAGGGGGGGACACTGAAGCTTTCTTT.

The chain employs TRBV7-9 and TRBJ2-5, with 7 bases matching TRBD2. Germline CDR1 and CDR2: SEHNR and FQNEAQ (reference sequence). With 5 bases clipped from V and 5 bases from J, the junction kept 11 bases outside the gene matches. The CDR3 contains 15 residues. The CDR3 DNA is TGTGCCAGCAGCCAAGTGGGCGGGAGTGTCGAGACCCAGTACTTC. This encodes CASSQVGGSVETQYF.

The chain links TRBV7-9 to TRBJ2-2, with 8 bases identical to TRBD2. This CDR3 has 19 amino acids. CDR1 and CDR2 from the germline V gene are SEHNR and FQNEAQ (reference sequence). V was clipped by 4 bases and J by 4 bases; unmatched bases: 17. The CDR3 sequence is CASSSGMIGRAVSTGELFF. CDR3 sequence (DNA): TGTGCCAGCAGCTCCGGAATGATCGGGAGGGCCGTGTCCACCGGGGAGCTGTTTTTT.

This rearrangement joins TRBV28 to TRBJ2-1, with TRBD2 matching over 13 bases. Trimming at V came to 6 bases and at J to 8 bases, leaving 10 bases not matched to a gene. This CDR3 contains 16 residues. Per the germline V gene, CDR1 is MDHEN and CDR2 is SYDVKM. The CDR3: CASRLRTSGSVYEQFF. The CDR3 DNA follows: TGTGCCAGCAGGCTACGGACTAGCGGGAGTGTGTATGAGCAGTTCTTC.

The chain carries TRBV6-5 and TRBJ1-3; D remains ambiguous. The CDR3 runs to 11 residues. Germline-derived CDR1 and CDR2 are MNHEY and SVGAGI. Trimming stripped 8 bases from V and 7 bases from J, with 9 bases between. The CDR3 DNA reads TGTGCCAGCTTTCTAGGTAACACCATATATTTT. Protein sequence: CASFLGNTIYF.

The chain employs TRBV6-1 and TRBJ2-1; 8 bases match TRBD1. The V and J ends lost 3 bases and 8 bases, in that order; junction bases with no gene match: 9. This CDR3 has 15 residues. Germline CDR1 reads MNHNS; CDR2 reads SASEGT. The CDR3 DNA sequence: TGTGCCAGCAGTGAGGACAGGGTCCTACGCGATGAGCAGTTCTTC. This sequence encodes CASSEDRVLRDEQFF.

The V gene is TRBV2, the J gene TRBJ2-7; 8 bases map to TRBD1. From germline, CDR1 is SNHLY and CDR2 FYNNEI. V gave up 1 base and J gave up 1 base; unmatched junction bases: 0. This CDR3 contains 14 residues. As DNA, the CDR3 is TGTGCCAGCAGTGAAGGGGACAGGTCCTACGAGCAGTACTTC. The encoded protein is CASSEGDRSYEQYF.

This chain links TRBV6-4 with TRBJ2-3; 7 bases align to TRBD2. The trim removed 7 bases at V and 0 bases at J, leaving 10 bases unmatched. Germline V gene data show CDR1 as MRHNA and CDR2 as SNTAGT. The length of the CDR3 is 16 residues. CDR3 coding DNA: TGTGCCAGCAAGGAGAAGCGGGGATGTAGCACAGATACGCAGTATTTT. This encodes CASKEKRGCSTDTQYF.

This clone was recorded only once. The gene calls are TRBV4-2 and TRBJ2-1; 11 nucleotides align to TRBD2. The V segment lost 0 bases and the J segment 4 bases; nucleotides outside the gene matches: 8. This CDR3 has 18 residues. Germline CDR1 reads LGHNA; CDR2 reads YNFKEQ. The DNA of the CDR3 is TGTGCCAGCAGCCAAGATAGGTCGAGGACTAGCGGGTACAATGAGCAGTTCTTC. Translating gives CASSQDRSRTSGYNEQFF.

The V and J genes are TRBV29-1 and TRBJ1-2; the match to TRBD1 covers 7 bases. CDR3 length: 14 residues. Germline V lookup: CDR1 SQVTM, CDR2 ANQGSEA. J was trimmed by 8 bases and V by 4 bases; bases with no gene match: 13. CDR3: CSVGLTGRTRGYTF. DNA for the CDR3: TGCAGCGTTGGTTTGACAGGGAGGACCCGGGGCTACACCTTC.

The gene calls are TRBV19 and TRBJ2-5, with 10 bases matching TRBD1. CDR3 size: 13 residues. Trimming removed 5 bases from V and 4 bases from J; junction bases left unmatched: 1. Germline lookup yields CDR1 LNHDA and CDR2 SQIVND (reference sequence). The CDR3 DNA reads TGTGCCAGTAGTGGACAGGGGGGAGAGACCCAGTACTTC. Amino acid sequence: CASSGQGGETQYF.

V is TRBV27 and J is TRBJ1-5; D remains unclear. This CDR3 region has 12 residues. The ends were cut back, 5 bases at V and 0 bases at J, with 2 bases in the middle. Germline CDR1 is MNHEY and CDR2 is SMNVEV (reference sequence). Written as DNA, the CDR3 is TGTGCCAGCAGTCGTAGCAATCAGCCCCAGCATTTT. Translating it yields CASSRSNQPQHF.